These 21 T cell receptor beta chains were all obtained from the same sample, sequenced in a study of CD8 T cells in ankylosing spondylitis. MiXCR, applied by TCRdb to the 5' RACE reads, yields one record per CDR3 protein. The data hold hundreds of thousands of distinct CDR3 sequences, with 25% to 30% observed a single time. For these TCRs, the target antigens are not known. General observations from the study: Seemingly characteristic of ankylosing spondylitis blood was a TCR beta motif consisting of eight highly homologous variants.

Sequenced input: blood, either unsorted or a sorted T cell fraction (not recorded which). These receptors were taken from a male donor with ankylosing spondylitis.

This clonotype turned up a few times. The chain joins TRBV11-2 to TRBJ2-7, with 11 bases lining up with TRBD1. This CDR3 is 15 amino acids long. The ends lost 3 bases at V and 2 bases at J; junction bases unmatched: 3. The germline V gene has CDR1 SGHAT and CDR2 FQNNGV. The CDR3 DNA is TGTGCCAGCAGCTTCGGGGGACAGGGGGCCTACGAGCAGTACTTC. It is translated as CASSFGGQGAYEQYF.

This clonotype turned up a few times. The CDR3 sequence: CSARDLGRETQYF. The DNA for the CDR3 is TGCAGTGCTAGAGATCTAGGAAGGGAGACCCAGTACTTC. The genes are TRBV20-1 and TRBJ2-5; D uncertain. The germline V gene has CDR1 DFQATT and CDR2 SNEGSKA (reference sequence). This CDR3 region has 13 residues. V was shortened by 0 bases and J by 5 bases, with 10 bases between the two germline ends.

The gene calls are TRBV3-1 and TRBJ1-2; D call uncertain. Trimming pared 1 base from V and 5 bases from J, leaving 5 bases between. Germline loops: CDR1 LGHDT, CDR2 YNNKEL (reference sequence). There are 12 residues in the CDR3. As DNA, the CDR3 is TGTGCCAGCAGCCAAGTTGGTTATGGCTACACCTTC. This sequence encodes CASSQVGYGYTF.

This clonotype was recorded a few times. This rearrangement joins TRBV7-2 to TRBJ2-3, with D tentatively TRBD1 (5 bases). With 8 bases removed from V and 7 bases from J, the gap between germline ends came to 16 bases. The CDR3 is made up of 13 amino acids. Germline loops: CDR1 SGHTA, CDR2 FQGNSA. The CDR3 region has the DNA TGTGCCAGCGGGCAGGGTTCTCTAAATACGCAGTATTTT. Amino acids: CASGQGSLNTQYF.

The genes are TRBV5-4 and TRBJ2-2; D is unresolved. CDR1 SGHNT and CDR2 YYREEE come from the germline V gene (reference sequence). Trimming left V 2 bases short and J 3 bases short, with 11 bases between. This CDR3 spans 15 amino acids. This chain's CDR3 is CASSLKDGYTGELFF. Written as DNA, the CDR3 is TGTGCCAGCAGCTTAAAGGACGGCTACACCGGGGAGCTGTTTTTT.

This clonotype came up many times. The CDR3 region is CASSDGLRSTEAFF. The CDR3 DNA reads TGTGCCAGCAGTGACGGGTTACGAAGCACTGAAGCTTTCTTT. The chain carries TRBV6-1 and TRBJ1-1; no reliable D call. In germline, CDR1 is MNHNS, CDR2 SASEGT. V was trimmed by 3 bases and J by 4 bases, leaving 12 bases between them. There are 14 residues in the CDR3.

This clonotype was recorded once. The genes are TRBV15 and TRBJ2-1; D is uncertain. V was pared by 0 bases and J by 1 base, with 16 bases between. Germline V CDR1 and CDR2: LNHNV, YYDKDF (reference sequence). This CDR3 contains 18 residues. This chain's CDR3 is CATSRDKVLPKSYNEQFF. As DNA, the CDR3 is TGTGCCACCAGCAGAGATAAGGTCCTTCCTAAATCCTACAATGAGCAGTTCTTC.

This clonotype was picked up a small number of times. The chain couples TRBV20-1 to TRBJ1-1; 7 bases line up with TRBD1. This CDR3 contains 15 residues. J was trimmed by 2 bases and V by 3 bases; bases with no gene match: 9. The germline gives CDR1 DFQATT, CDR2 SNEGSKA (reference sequence). CDR3 DNA: TGCAGTGCTAGGGGCCGGACAGGACGTAACACTGAAGCTTTCTTT. Translated: CSARGRTGRNTEAFF.

The table lists this clonotype with a few counts. The chain is built from TRBV20-1 and TRBJ2-7, with D maybe TRBD1 (6 bases). Trimming pared 0 bases from V and 3 bases from J, leaving 18 bases between. CDR1 is DFQATT and CDR2 is SNEGSKA in the germline V gene (reference sequence). CDR3 length equals 16 residues. The CDR3 DNA sequence: TGCAGTGCTAGAGATCCGGACAGTTCTCTAGGCTACGAGCAGTACGTC. This translates into CSARDPDSSLGYEQYV.

In its sample, this clonotype was seen a few times. The chain has TRBV11-2 and TRBJ1-2; 8 nucleotides agree with TRBD1. The V gene end was trimmed by 1 base and the J gene end by 2 bases; junction bases not matched to a gene: 6. Germline values: CDR1 SGHAT, CDR2 FQNNGV. The CDR3 has 16 residues. Here the CDR3 reads CASSLVGTGTNYGYTF. In DNA form, the CDR3 reads TGTGCCAGCAGCTTAGTCGGGACAGGTACCAACTATGGCTACACCTTC.

This chain uses TRBV20-1 with TRBJ2-7, with a tentative D call TRBD2 (6 bases). V dropped 3 bases and J dropped 2 bases, with 14 bases sitting between them. The CDR3 runs to 14 residues. From germline, CDR1 is DFQATT and CDR2 SNEGSKA (reference sequence). This CDR3 is CSARRDSGTYEQYF. As DNA, the CDR3 is TGCAGTGCTAGGCGGGACTCGGGGACCTACGAGCAGTACTTC.

V and J are TRBV5-1 and TRBJ2-5; 7 positions agree with TRBD1. Germline lookup yields CDR1 SGHRS and CDR2 YFSETQ. This CDR3 is built from 13 residues. The J segment lost 7 bases and the V segment lost 4 bases, leaving 7 bases of the junction unmatched. CDR3 in amino acids: CASSPPGQRTQYF. The CDR3 DNA is TGCGCCAGCAGCCCTCCGGGACAGAGGACCCAGTACTTC.

This clonotype has a handful of counts. This rearrangement joins TRBV14 to TRBJ2-1; no definite D call. The CDR3 has 13 amino acids. With 5 bases removed from V and 5 bases from J, the gap between germline ends came to 10 bases. The V gene's germline CDR1 is SGHDN and CDR2 FVKESK. The CDR3 reads CASSYTRNNEQFF. DNA for the CDR3: TGTGCCAGCAGCTATACCAGAAACAATGAGCAGTTCTTC.

This clonotype was seen a handful of times. V usage is TRBV29-1 and J usage is TRBJ1-5; D is unclear. Trimming took off 6 bases at V and 4 bases at J, with 16 bases between the two ends. The CDR3 extends over 14 amino acids. Germline V gene lookup returns CDR1 SQVTM and CDR2 ANQGSEA. For the CDR3, the DNA is TGCAGCGTAGCCACCGGGTCCCGAAATCAGCCCCAGCATTTT. Protein product: CSVATGSRNQPQHF.

In this sample, this clonotype turned up a few times. The V call is TRBV20-1, the J call TRBJ2-7; perhaps TRBD2 as D (6 bases). Germline V gene sequence: CDR1 DFQATT, CDR2 SNEGSKA (reference sequence). The CDR3 extends over 12 amino acids. Trimming stripped 3 bases from V and 1 base from J, with 7 bases between. CDR3 protein: CSASGRSYEQYV. The DNA for the CDR3 is TGCAGTGCTAGTGGGAGGTCCTACGAGCAGTACGTC.

A few counts support this clonotype. This rearrangement joins TRBV6-5 to TRBJ1-3; TRBD1 might be the D (5 bases). V gave up 0 bases and J gave up 3 bases, with 12 bases separating them. CDR3 length equals 16 residues. Germline V gene lookup returns CDR1 MNHEY and CDR2 SVGAGI. CDR3 region: CASSYSQGTLGNTIYF. Here the CDR3 DNA reads TGTGCCAGCAGTTACTCCCAGGGAACCCTTGGAAACACCATATATTTT.

This clonotype was detected ten times or more. V is TRBV4-2 and J is TRBJ2-7; D not resolved. Germline CDR1 LGHNA, CDR2 YNFKEQ. This CDR3 comprises 16 residues. The ends were cut back, 0 bases at V and 5 bases at J, with 17 bases in the middle. Here the CDR3 DNA reads TGTGCCAGCAGCCAAGATCCCCACTCCTCTCTCCACGAGCAGTACTTC. It yields the protein CASSQDPHSSLHEQYF.

This chain joins TRBV5-1 and TRBJ1-2; D perhaps matches TRBD1 (6 bases). Germline V gene data show CDR1 as SGHRS and CDR2 as YFSETQ. CDR3 length: 15 amino acids. The V and J ends lost 0 bases and 5 bases respectively, with 14 bases between them. CDR3 protein: CASSLVRGARYGYTF. The CDR3 region has the DNA TGCGCCAGCAGCTTGGTTCGGGGGGCGCGATATGGCTACACCTTC.

The sample holds many counts of this clonotype. V gene TRBV5-1 combines with J gene TRBJ2-1; either TRBD1 or TRBD2 may supply D (5 bases each). The CDR3 length is 19 residues. With 3 bases removed from V and 0 bases from J, the gap between germline ends came to 22 bases. Germline CDR1 is SGHRS and CDR2 is YFSETQ. The CDR3: CASSSVGSRGVVSYNEQFF. The CDR3 DNA reads TGCGCCAGCAGCTCGGTCGGTTCTCGGGGCGTAGTCTCCTACAATGAGCAGTTCTTC.

The DNA of the CDR3 is TGTGCCAGCAGCGTCTCCGGGACTAGCGTCTATGAGCAGTTCTTC. Translation gives CASSVSGTSVYEQFF. The chain joins TRBV11-2 to TRBJ2-1; 10 bases align to TRBD2. This CDR3 spans 15 amino acids. V lost 5 bases to trimming and J lost 8 bases; unmatched junction nucleotides: 9. Germline lookup yields CDR1 SGHAT and CDR2 FQNNGV. Full variable domain (missing parts from reference TRBV11-2 and TRBJ2-1): EAGVAQSPRYKIIEKRQSVAFWCNPISGHATLYWYQQILGQGPKLLIQFQNNGVVDDSQLPKDRFSAERLKGVDSTLKIQPAKLEDSAVYLCASSVSGTSVYEQFFGPGTRLTVL.

In its sample, this clonotype was seen a few times. The chain recombines TRBV5-1 with TRBJ2-5; D unresolved. Per the germline V gene, CDR1 is SGHRS and CDR2 is YFSETQ. V was cut by 1 base and J by 5 bases, with 9 bases left in between. The CDR3 sequence is 13 residues long. The CDR3 nucleotides read TGCGCCAGCAGCTTGTGGGCACGTGAGACCCAGTACTTC. As protein: CASSLWARETQYF. The variable domain in full, completed from reference TRBV5-1 and TRBJ2-5, reads KAGVTQTPRYLIKTRGQQVTLSCSPISGHRSVSWYQQTPGQGLQFLFEYFSETQRNKGNFPGRFSGRQFSNSRSEMNVSTLELGDSALYLCASSLWARETQYFGPGTRLLVL.